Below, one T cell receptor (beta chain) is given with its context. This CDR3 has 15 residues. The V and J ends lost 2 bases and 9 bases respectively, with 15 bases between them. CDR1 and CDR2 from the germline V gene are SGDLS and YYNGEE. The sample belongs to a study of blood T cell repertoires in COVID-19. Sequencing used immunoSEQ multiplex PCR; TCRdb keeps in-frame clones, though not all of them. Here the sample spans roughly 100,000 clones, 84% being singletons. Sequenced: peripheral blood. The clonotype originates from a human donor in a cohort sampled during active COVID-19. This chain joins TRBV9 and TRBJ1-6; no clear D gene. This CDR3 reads CASSVRPGGLSPLHF. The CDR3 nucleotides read TGTGCCAGCAGCGTGCGGCCTGGCGGGCTTTCACCCCTCCACTTT.